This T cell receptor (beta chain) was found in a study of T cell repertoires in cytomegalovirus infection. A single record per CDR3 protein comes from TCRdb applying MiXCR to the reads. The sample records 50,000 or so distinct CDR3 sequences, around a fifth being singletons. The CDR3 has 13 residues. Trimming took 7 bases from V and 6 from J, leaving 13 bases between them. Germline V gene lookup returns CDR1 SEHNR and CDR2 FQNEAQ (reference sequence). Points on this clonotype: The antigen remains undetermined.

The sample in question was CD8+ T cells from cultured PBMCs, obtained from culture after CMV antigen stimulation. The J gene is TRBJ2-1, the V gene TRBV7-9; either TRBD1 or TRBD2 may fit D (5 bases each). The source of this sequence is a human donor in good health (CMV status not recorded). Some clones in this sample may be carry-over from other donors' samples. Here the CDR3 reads CASTITGRNEQFF. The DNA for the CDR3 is TGTGCCAGCACCATTACGGGGCGCAATGAGCAGTTCTTC.